The 32 T cell receptor beta chains below were found in one sample sequenced in a study of blood T cell repertoires in COVID-19. Sequencing used immunoSEQ multiplex PCR; TCRdb keeps in-frame clones, though not all of them. Of about 81,000 clones in the sample, roughly four fifths were seen once. The specimen was peripheral blood. Receptors were obtained from a human donor in a cohort sampled during active COVID-19.

The rearrangement links TRBV5-1 to TRBJ1-4, with D possibly being TRBD1 (6 bases). CDR3 length: 16 residues. The V and J ends lost 5 bases and 5 bases respectively, with 19 bases between them. Germline V gene lookup returns CDR1 SGHRS and CDR2 YFSETQ. The CDR3 reads CASSATGAARNEKLFF. Here the CDR3 DNA reads TGCGCCAGCAGTGCGACAGGAGCGGCTAGGAATGAAAAACTGTTTTTT.

The rearrangement joins TRBV6-5 to TRBJ1-5; 11 bases are a match to TRBD1. CDR1 is MNHEY, CDR2 SVGAGI, per germline. The CDR3 runs to 12 residues. V dropped 5 bases and J dropped 12; count of bases not matched to a gene: 3. The CDR3 region is CASSPDRGLQHF. The CDR3 nucleotides are TGTGCCAGCAGTCCGGACAGGGGGCTCCAGCATTTT.

The sample holds one count of this clone. The V and J genes are TRBV9 and TRBJ2-1; 11 bases fit TRBD2. The germline gives CDR1 SGDLS, CDR2 YYNGEE. The V segment lost 4 bases and the J segment 6 bases; nucleotides outside the gene matches: 3. This CDR3 is built from 14 residues. CDR3 sequence reads: CASSLSGGANEQFF. In DNA, the CDR3 is TGTGCCAGCAGCCTTAGCGGGGGGGCCAATGAGCAGTTCTTC.

This chain links TRBV6-5 with TRBJ1-2; D uncertain. V lost 7 bases and J lost 7, with 19 bases in between. CDR3 length equals 14 residues. The germline V gene has CDR1 MNHEY and CDR2 SVGAGI. The CDR3 region has the DNA TGTGCCAGCACCGCCCGAGACGTTTCGGGTGGCTACACCTTC. Protein product: CASTARDVSGGYTF.

The rearrangement uses TRBV4-1 and TRBJ2-7; 7 positions match TRBD2. Germline lookup yields CDR1 MGHRA and CDR2 YSYEKL. Unmatched junction bases numbered 17, after V lost 0 bases and J lost 3 bases. The CDR3 extends over 19 amino acids. The CDR3 spells CASSQDFGLGSLSLYEQYF. Here the CDR3 DNA reads TGCGCCAGCAGCCAAGACTTCGGACTAGGGAGCCTCTCCCTCTACGAGCAGTACTTC.

The chain links TRBV5-1 to TRBJ2-3; 7 bases fit TRBD2. The germline V gene encodes CDR1 SGHRS and CDR2 YFSETQ. The CDR3 covers 16 residues. The J segment lost 4 bases and the V segment lost 4 bases, leaving 12 bases of the junction unmatched. In DNA, the CDR3 is TGCGCCAGCAGCGCACCCCGGGCAGGGAGGGCAGATACGCAGTATTTT. This codes for CASSAPRAGRADTQYF.

The chain is built from TRBV28 and TRBJ1-5; weak D call: TRBD1 (5 bases). The CDR3 covers 15 residues. Per the germline V gene, CDR1 is MDHEN and CDR2 is SYDVKM. The V end lost 5 bases, the J end lost 2 bases, and 13 bases lay between the germline ends. The CDR3 spells CASSGGAVGNQPQHF. DNA of the CDR3: TGTGCCAGCAGTGGAGGGGCGGTCGGCAATCAGCCCCAGCATTTT. The variable domain in full, with the rest retrieved from reference TRBV28 and TRBJ1-5, is DVKVTQSSRYLVKRTGEKVFLECVQDMDHENMFWYRQDPGLGLRLIYFSYDVKMKEKGDIPEGYSVSREKKERFSLILESASTNQTSMYLCASSGGAVGNQPQHFGDGTRLSIL.

V and J are TRBV27 and TRBJ1-2, with TRBD1 identical over 8 bases. J was trimmed by 7 bases and V by 6 bases; bases with no gene match: 7. CDR3 size: 13 residues. The germline V gene has CDR1 MNHEY and CDR2 SMNVEV (reference sequence). CDR3 sequence (DNA): TGTGCCAGCAGCAAGACAGGGGATCTTGGCTACACCTTC. This codes for CASSKTGDLGYTF.

The rearrangement joins TRBV2 to TRBJ2-7, with TRBD1 matching 8 bases. V was pared by 7 bases and J by 3 bases, with 5 bases of the junction left unmatched. CDR1 and CDR2 (germline): SNHLY, FYNNEI. The CDR3 has 13 residues. CDR3 in DNA: TGTGCCAGCATGGACAGGGCGTACTACGAGCAGTACTTC. Protein sequence: CASMDRAYYEQYF.

The chain joins TRBV5-1 to TRBJ2-2; 8 bases map to TRBD2. This CDR3 spans 15 amino acids. Germline V gives CDR1 SGHRS, CDR2 YFSETQ. J lost 5 bases, V lost 4 bases, and 7 bases had no gene match. The CDR3, as DNA: TGCGCCAGCAGCCCCGGGGGGGTGGAAACCGGGGAGCTGTTTTTT. Protein: CASSPGGVETGELFF. The full variable domain, in which reference TRBV5-1 and TRBJ2-2 provide the parts outside the CDR3, is KAGVTQTPRYLIKTRGQQVTLSCSPISGHRSVSWYQQTPGQGLQFLFEYFSETQRNKGNFPGRFSGRQFSNSRSEMNVSTLELGDSALYLCASSPGGVETGELFFGEGSRLTVL.

The rearrangement joins TRBV7-9 to TRBJ1-1; 11 positions match TRBD1. The CDR3 spans 16 residues. Losses at the gene ends were 5 bases for V and 4 bases for J; bases not matched to a gene: 9. Germline V gene sequence: CDR1 SEHNR, CDR2 FQNEAQ (reference sequence). Here the CDR3 reads CASSPTTGTGGTEAFF. The CDR3 nucleotides are TGTGCCAGCAGCCCAACCACCGGGACAGGGGGCACTGAAGCTTTCTTT. Full variable domain (missing parts from reference TRBV7-9 and TRBJ1-1): DTGVSQNPRHKITKRGQNVTFRCDPISEHNRLYWYRQTLGQGPEFLTYFQNEAQLEKSRLLSDRFSAERPKGSFSTLEIQRTEQGDSAMYLCASSPTTGTGGTEAFFGQGTRLTVV.

The chain carries TRBV10-1 and TRBJ1-6; D is perhaps TRBD1 (6 bases). The germline V gene encodes CDR1 WNHNN and CDR2 SYGVQD (reference sequence). Trimming removed 5 bases from V and 12 bases from J, with 14 bases in between. The CDR3 contains 13 residues. CDR3 protein: CASSWGPGGPLHF. CDR3 DNA sequence: TGCGCCAGCAGTTGGGGGCCTGGGGGACCCCTCCACTTT.

The V and J genes are TRBV19 and TRBJ2-3; 15 positions match TRBD2. The germline V gene has CDR1 LNHDA and CDR2 SQIVND (reference sequence). The CDR3 is 16 amino acids. The trim removed 7 bases at V and 4 bases at J, leaving 6 bases unmatched. The chain's CDR3 is CASTPGLAGGSDTQYF. DNA of the CDR3: TGTGCCAGTACTCCGGGACTAGCGGGGGGCTCAGATACGCAGTATTTT.

This sequence joins TRBV6-5 and TRBJ2-2; 9 bases are a match to TRBD1. Germline CDR1 reads MNHEY; CDR2 reads SVGAGI. The V segment lost 7 bases and the J segment 5 bases; nucleotides outside the gene matches: 5. The CDR3 is 14 amino acids. CDR3 region: CASKRTGVTGELFF. For the CDR3, the DNA is TGTGCCAGCAAAAGGACAGGGGTTACCGGGGAGCTGTTTTTT.

This clone came up a few times. The rearrangement joins TRBV19 to TRBJ1-1; D ambiguous. V was cut by 3 bases and J by 5 bases, with 16 bases left in between. The CDR3 is made up of 15 amino acids. Germline loops: CDR1 LNHDA, CDR2 SQIVND (reference sequence). The CDR3 reads CASSIGEGLGTEAFF. The DNA of the CDR3 is TGTGCCAGTAGTATCGGGGAGGGCCTGGGGACTGAAGCTTTCTTT.

The V call is TRBV24-1, the J call TRBJ2-7; no clear D. This CDR3 spans 14 amino acids. Germline-derived CDR1 and CDR2 are KGHDR and SFDVKD. Trimming pared 3 bases from V and 6 bases from J, leaving 14 bases between. CDR3 in DNA: TGTGCCACCAGTGATCGTTATTCCCGTAGCGAGCAGTACTTC. Its translation is CATSDRYSRSEQYF.

The chain has TRBV27 and TRBJ2-7; 10 bases line up with TRBD1. The CDR3 length is 14 residues. V shed 7 bases and J 1 base; nucleotides not matched to a gene: 4. Germline V gives CDR1 MNHEY, CDR2 SMNVEV (reference sequence). CDR3 amino acids: CASTRTGGSYEQYF. CDR3 nucleotide sequence: TGTGCCAGCACTCGGACAGGGGGGTCCTACGAGCAGTACTTC.

V gene TRBV5-1 combines with J gene TRBJ1-6, with TRBD1 matching 7 bases. From germline, CDR1 is SGHRS and CDR2 YFSETQ. Trimming removed 1 base from V and 6 bases from J; junction bases left unmatched: 4. The CDR3 extends over 15 amino acids. The CDR3 sequence is CASSLSGQLNSPLHF. Written as DNA, the CDR3 is TGCGCCAGCAGCTTGTCGGGACAGCTTAATTCACCCCTCCACTTT.

The V gene is TRBV21-1, the J gene TRBJ2-5; TRBD2, the D gene given by the table, was not confirmed from the DNA. TRBV21-1 is an annotated pseudogene. This CDR3 has 16 amino acids. The CDR3 bases are TGTGCCAGCAGCAAAGTGCGGGACGCCTACCAAGAGACCCAGTACTTC. Translation gives CASSKVRDAYQETQYF.

The rearrangement links TRBV18 to TRBJ1-1; 9 bases line up with TRBD1. The CDR3 spans 13 residues. CDR1 KGHSH and CDR2 LQKENI come from the germline V gene. V gave up 5 bases and J gave up 5 bases; unmatched junction bases: 3. In DNA form, the CDR3 reads TGTGCCAGCTCATACGACAGGGGGACTGAAGCTTTCTTT. This sequence encodes CASSYDRGTEAFF. The whole variable domain, filled in from reference TRBV18 and TRBJ1-1, reads NAGVMQNPRHLVRRRGQEARLRCSPMKGHSHVYWYRQLPEEGLKFMVYLQKENIIDESGMPKERFSAEFPKEGPSILRIQQVVRGDSAAYFCASSYDRGTEAFFGQGTRLTVV.

This rearrangement joins TRBV6-6 to TRBJ1-5; possibly TRBD1 for D (6 bases). This CDR3 has 14 residues. Trimming stripped 7 bases from V and 0 bases from J, with 10 bases between. CDR1 and CDR2 (germline): MNHNY, SVGAGI (reference sequence). In DNA, the CDR3 is TGTGCCAGCACCACAGGGTTTAGCAATCAGCCCCAGCATTTT. Translating it yields CASTTGFSNQPQHF.

This clone was seen ten or more times. V and J are TRBV6-5 and TRBJ1-1; 7 bases are a match to TRBD1. Trimming cost V 5 bases and J 1 base; bases outside gene matches: 7. Germline assignment: CDR1 MNHEY and CDR2 SVGAGI. The CDR3 totals 15 residues. The CDR3 DNA sequence: TGTGCCAGCAGTCCCCGACAGGGACAGAACACTGAAGCTTTCTTT. It translates to CASSPRQGQNTEAFF.

The rearrangement uses TRBV7-2 and TRBJ2-1, with D possibly being TRBD1 (6 bases). Trimming took off 1 base at V and 5 bases at J, with 12 bases between the two ends. The CDR3 is made up of 15 amino acids. CDR1 and CDR2 (germline): SGHTA, FQGNSA. CDR3: CASSLGFGQHNEQFF. The DNA of the CDR3 is TGTGCCAGCAGCTTAGGATTCGGACAGCACAATGAGCAGTTCTTC.

The rearrangement uses TRBV11-1 and TRBJ2-7; maybe TRBD2 (7 bases). The V end was cut by 1 base, the J end by 2 bases, with 12 bases between. CDR3 size: 15 residues. The germline CDR1 and CDR2 sequences are SGHAT and FQDESV (reference sequence). The CDR3 region has the DNA TGTGCCAGCAGCTTAGGCGGGGGCCCGACCTACGAGCAGTACTTC. Protein sequence: CASSLGGGPTYEQYF.

The chain links TRBV7-9 to TRBJ1-2, with 7 bases lining up with TRBD1. CDR1 and CDR2 from the germline V gene are SEHNR and FQNEAQ (reference sequence). V lost 5 bases to trimming and J lost 4 bases; unmatched junction nucleotides: 16. The CDR3 loop spans 17 amino acids. Written as DNA, the CDR3 is TGTGCCAGCAGCCTACTCGCGTCCGAGGACAGGCCCTATGGCTACACCTTC. It encodes CASSLLASEDRPYGYTF.

This clone was seen a single time. J is TRBJ2-5 and V is TRBV6-4; 10 bases are shared with TRBD1. Looked up from germline, CDR1 is MRHNA and CDR2 is SNTAGT. The V and J ends lost 0 bases and 2 bases, in that order; junction bases with no gene match: 3. The CDR3 has 16 amino acids. This chain's CDR3 is CASSDSMGQGQETQYF. The CDR3 nucleotides are TGTGCCAGCAGTGACTCGATGGGACAGGGGCAAGAGACCCAGTACTTC.

The chain links TRBV27 to TRBJ2-2; 7 positions agree with TRBD2. Germline trimming cut 11 bases from V and 4 bases from J; bases unmatched to any gene: 4. This CDR3 region has 12 residues. CDR1 MNHEY and CDR2 SMNVEV come from the germline V gene (reference sequence). The CDR3 spells CAVREGTGELFF. As DNA, the CDR3 is TGTGCCGTGAGGGAGGGCACCGGGGAGCTGTTTTTT.

The chain links TRBV2 to TRBJ1-5; possibly TRBD1 for D (6 bases). The V gene lost 7 bases and the J gene lost 7 bases, with 11 bases spanning the gap. In germline, CDR1 is SNHLY, CDR2 FYNNEI. CDR3 length: 12 residues. In DNA, the CDR3 is TGTGCCAGCACCACGGGGGGCCAGCCCCAGCATTTT. It is translated as CASTTGGQPQHF.

V gene TRBV10-2 combines with J gene TRBJ1-2, with D tentatively TRBD1 (6 bases). The germline gives CDR1 WSHSY, CDR2 SAAADI. CDR3 length: 15 amino acids. Trimming took off 10 bases at V and 0 bases at J, with 18 bases between the two ends. The CDR3 protein is CATHIRDIPNYGYTF. The CDR3 DNA follows: TGCGCCACTCACATCCGGGACATTCCTAACTATGGCTACACCTTC.

This clone was recorded only once. The J gene is TRBJ2-1, the V gene TRBV6-5, with D possibly being TRBD2 (6 bases). V lost 6 bases, J lost 0 bases, and 12 bases lay in between. Germline assignment: CDR1 MNHEY and CDR2 SVGAGI. This CDR3 comprises 15 residues. CDR3 region: CASRGRGSSYNEQFF. The CDR3 nucleotides read TGTGCCAGCAGAGGGCGGGGAAGCTCCTACAATGAGCAGTTCTTC.

V and J are TRBV6-2 or TRBV6-3 and TRBJ2-5; 11 bases line up with TRBD2. V lost 0 bases, J lost 1 base, and 1 base stayed unmatched. CDR1 is MNHEY, CDR2 SVGEGT, per germline. There are 16 residues in the CDR3. CDR3: CASSYSLAGGQETQYF. The CDR3 DNA follows: TGTGCCAGCAGTTACTCGCTAGCGGGGGGCCAAGAGACCCAGTACTTC.

V is TRBV5-6 and J is TRBJ2-7; D is perhaps TRBD2 (5 bases). This CDR3 is built from 15 residues. V shed 0 bases and J shed 0 bases, with 10 bases lying between them. CDR1 and CDR2 from the germline V gene are SGHDT and YYEEEE. Written as DNA, the CDR3 is TGTGCCAGCAGCTTGGGCGGGTACTACTCCTACGAGCAGTACTTC. It is translated as CASSLGGYYSYEQYF. Full variable domain (outside the CDR3, taken from reference TRBV5-6 and TRBJ2-7): DAGVTQSPTHLIKTRGQQVTLRCSPKSGHDTVSWYQQALGQGPQFIFQYYEEEERQRGNFPDRFSGHQFPNYSSELNVNALLLGDSALYLCASSLGGYYSYEQYFGPGTRLTVT.